The following is a TCR beta chain sequence with its context. Antigen: not known. The sample is drawn from a study of T cell responses to AZD1222 COVID-19 vaccine. General study points: Samples come after the peak T cell response, not at day 14. Nearly half of spike-specific TCRs reportedly target variant regions that are unmutated in the B.1.351 and B.1.1.7 variants. Donors, mostly white British, included more females; clonal diversity was possibly underestimated.

This table comes from immunoSEQ multiplex PCR, and its TCRdb copy is limited to in-frame clones, with some not included. The profile shows 150,000 or so clones, more than 85% of them singletons. The CDR3 totals 12 residues. V shed 2 bases and J 8 bases; nucleotides not matched to a gene: 2. Germline V gene lookup returns CDR1 ENHRY and CDR2 SYGVKD. The origin of this receptor is an adult who received the AZD1222 COVID-19 vaccine. J is TRBJ1-2 and V is TRBV10-3, with 7 bases identical to TRBD1. The source material was peripheral blood, sampled 28 days after the second AZD1222 dose. The CDR3 reads CAISEPGQGYTF. CDR3 DNA sequence: TGTGCCATCAGTGAGCCGGGACAGGGCTACACCTTC.